This T cell receptor (beta chain) was recorded in a study of human T cells and chemical hapten exposure. Unfractionated whole blood was the source from which total RNA was extracted. This clonotype was observed a handful of times. TCRdb independently ran MiXCR on the 5' RACE reads; one entry per CDR3 protein. This table holds more than 60,000 distinct CDR3 sequences, 15% found once. V shed 10 bases, J shed 10 bases, and the junction held 11 bases outside the gene matches. There are 13 residues in the CDR3. CDR1 is LNHDA, CDR2 SQIVND, per germline (reference sequence). This TCR derives from a female donor in good health. This sequence joins TRBV19 and TRBJ1-4; 8 bases line up with TRBD1. The CDR3 loop is CATKDRALRKLFF. CDR3 nucleotide sequence: TGTGCCACGAAGGACAGGGCGTTGCGAAAACTGTTTTTT.